These 11 T cell receptor beta chains share one sample of origin, sequenced in a study of shared clonotypes between healthy human individuals. Using immunoSEQ multiplex PCR, the repertoire was profiled, and TCRdb retains in-frame clones only, with some absent. The repertoire holds about 2.4 million clones, with 93% as singletons. The sequencing input was naive CD4+ T cells from PBMCs. Subset denoted: CD45RA+ positively selected. The source of these receptors is a man aged 18 to 30 in good health. Some clones in this sample may be carry-over from other donors' samples.

The V and J genes are TRBV11-1 and TRBJ2-3; no clear D gene. Trimming took 2 bases from V and 4 from J, leaving 13 bases between them. The germline V gene has CDR1 SGHAT and CDR2 FQDESV (reference sequence). This CDR3 contains 15 residues. CDR3 region: CASSLYRSSPDTQYF. The CDR3 DNA reads as TGTGCCAGCAGCTTATATCGCAGTAGCCCAGATACGCAGTATTTT. Variable domain in full (rest from reference TRBV11-1 and TRBJ2-3): EAEVAQSPRYKITEKSQAVAFWCDPISGHATLYWYRQILGQGPELLVQFQDESVVDDSQLPKDRFSAERLKGVDSTLKIQPAELGDSAMYLCASSLYRSSPDTQYFGPGTRLTVL.

Comment on this clone: Other DNA sequences from this sample encode an identical CDR3 as well. This chain links TRBV7-2 with TRBJ2-7, with D unresolved. This CDR3 spans 12 amino acids. Trimming removed 3 bases from V and 0 bases from J, with 3 bases in between. Germline V gene sequence: CDR1 SGHTA, CDR2 FQGNSA. The CDR3 spells CASSLTSYEQYF. In nucleotides, the CDR3 is TGTGCCAGCAGCTTGACCTCCTACGAGCAGTACTTC.

The chain employs TRBV19 and TRBJ2-2, with 8 bases matching TRBD2. The CDR3 runs to 18 residues. The germline gives CDR1 LNHDA, CDR2 SQIVND (reference sequence). Trimming at V came to 2 bases and at J to 0 bases, leaving 8 bases not matched to a gene. The chain's CDR3 is CASSISEREPTNTGELFF. CDR3 sequence (DNA): TGTGCCAGTAGTATATCGGAGCGGGAGCCCACGAACACCGGGGAGCTGTTTTTT. The complete variable domain, with remaining parts taken from reference TRBV19 and TRBJ2-2, reads DGGITQSPKYLFRKEGQNVTLSCEQNLNHDAMYWYRQDPGQGLRLIYYSQIVNDFQKGDIAEGYSVSREKKESFPLTVTSAQKNPTAFYLCASSISEREPTNTGELFFGEGSRLTVL.

The chain is built from TRBV11-2 and TRBJ2-7; TRBD1 matches 10 bases. The CDR3 spans 15 residues. Germline values: CDR1 SGHAT, CDR2 FQNNGV. V shed 5 bases and J 6 bases; nucleotides not matched to a gene: 10. CDR3 residues: CASSVTGGAVGEQYF. The CDR3 DNA is TGTGCCAGCAGCGTGACAGGGGGCGCGGTCGGCGAGCAGTACTTC. Full variable domain (missing parts from reference TRBV11-2 and TRBJ2-7): EAGVAQSPRYKIIEKRQSVAFWCNPISGHATLYWYQQILGQGPKLLIQFQNNGVVDDSQLPKDRFSAERLKGVDSTLKIQPAKLEDSAVYLCASSVTGGAVGEQYFGPGTRLTVT.

The chain has TRBV21-1 and TRBJ2-5; TRBD2, as called in the table, went unchecked against the DNA. TRBV21-1 is an annotated pseudogene. The CDR3 extends over 15 amino acids. CDR3 sequence reads: CASSMCGGTSGSIYF. The CDR3 DNA reads TGTGCCAGCAGCATGTGTGGGGGGACTAGCGGATCAATTTACTTC.

The genes are TRBV29-1 and TRBJ2-1, with TRBD1 identical over 9 bases. V shed 5 bases, J shed 4 bases, and the junction held 6 bases outside the gene matches. The CDR3 consists of 14 residues. Germline V lookup: CDR1 SQVTM, CDR2 ANQGSEA. The CDR3 is CSVYDRGLYNEQFF. Written as DNA, the CDR3 is TGCAGCGTTTACGACAGGGGGTTATACAATGAGCAGTTCTTC.

This clone appeared once. This chain connects TRBV7-9 to TRBJ1-6, with D possibly matching TRBD1 (6 bases). Trimming shortened V by 7 bases and J by 0 bases, and 10 bases separated the two germline ends. The germline V gene has CDR1 SEHNR and CDR2 FQNEAQ (reference sequence). This CDR3 region has 15 residues. This CDR3 is CASTRDTSYNSPLHF. The CDR3, as DNA: TGTGCCAGCACCCGGGACACCTCCTATAATTCACCCCTCCACTTT.

The gene calls are TRBV29-1 and TRBJ2-7; 11 bases are a match to TRBD2. After removal of 4 bases from V and 0 bases from J, the junction contained 8 bases not matched to a gene. CDR1 and CDR2 (germline): SQVTM, ANQGSEA. The CDR3 covers 16 residues. The CDR3 region is CSVAGRLAGNSYEQYF. For the CDR3, the DNA is TGCAGCGTTGCTGGCAGACTAGCGGGAAACTCCTACGAGCAGTACTTC.

As to this clone: This sample includes further DNA sequences coding for the same CDR3. The chain combines TRBV19 with TRBJ1-5; tentative D call: TRBD1 (5 bases). This CDR3 contains 14 residues. Looked up from germline, CDR1 is LNHDA and CDR2 is SQIVND (reference sequence). The V end was cut by 2 bases, the J end by 7 bases, with 12 bases between. The CDR3 nucleotides read TGTGCCAGTAGTATACGGGGGGGGAACCAGCCCCAGCATTTT. Amino acids: CASSIRGGNQPQHF.

The chain is built from TRBV7-6 and TRBJ1-3; no clear D. V was clipped by 5 bases and J by 0 bases, with 11 bases between them. The CDR3 sequence is 15 residues long. From germline, CDR1 is SGHVS and CDR2 FNYEAQ. CDR3 loop: CASSPGRNSGNTIYF. In nucleotides, the CDR3 is TGTGCCAGCAGCCCCGGACGGAACTCTGGAAACACCATATATTTT. The variable domain in full, completed from reference TRBV7-6 and TRBJ1-3, reads GAGVSQSPRYKVTKRGQDVALRCDPISGHVSLYWYRQALGQGPEFLTYFNYEAQQDKSGLPNDRFSAERPEGSISTLTIQRTEQRDSAMYRCASSPGRNSGNTIYFGEGSWLTVV.

This chain joins TRBV28 and TRBJ2-1; D unresolved. Between the trimmed V and J ends, which lost 11 bases and 9 bases, there was a span of 17 bases. Germline lookup yields CDR1 MDHEN and CDR2 SYDVKM. This CDR3 comprises 12 residues. In nucleotides, the CDR3 is TGTGCCTTCTCAAAGGGTGGGCGTGAGCAGTTCTTC. The encoded protein is CAFSKGGREQFF.